This entry lists 7 T cell receptor beta chains sequenced from one sample in a study of regulatory T cells in long-lasting Graves disease. According to the study, TCR beta libraries were built with iRepertoire HTBI primers and CDR3-region Arm-PCR. TCRdb analysed the multiplex PCR reads with MiXCR anew, one entry per CDR3 protein. The profile shows approximately 470,000 distinct CDR3 sequences, around 16% of them singletons. Time point here: newly diagnosed GD, antithyroid drugs for less than 3 months. From PBMCs, RNA was extracted and then used to make the TCR library. These records were also assigned to another study, of T cells in Graves' hyperthyroidism and ophthalmopathy.

The sample was peripheral blood mononuclear cells (PBMCs), taken at new diagnosis, from a patient treated with antithyroid drugs. Every receptor here comes from a man aged 40-49 years with Graves disease.

On this clonotype itself: This may come from a read error, since a much larger clone is one base off. This chain connects TRBV30 to TRBJ1-2, with 7 positions matching TRBD1. With 5 bases clipped from V and 6 bases from J, the junction kept 15 bases outside the gene matches. This CDR3 has 15 residues. Germline V gene lookup returns CDR1 GTSNPN and CDR2 SVGIG (reference sequence). In DNA, the CDR3 is TGTGCCTGGGAGGGGGCTACCTCCACCCAAGATGGCTACACCTTC. Encoded protein: CAWEGATSTQDGYTF.

This clonotype was detected a few times. V is TRBV20-1 and J is TRBJ2-1; 7 nucleotides agree with TRBD2. The CDR3 contains 14 residues. J lost 4 bases, V lost 2 bases, and 5 bases had no gene match. The germline V gene has CDR1 DFQATT and CDR2 SNEGSKA (reference sequence). The CDR3 is CSARRLAVYNEQFF. The CDR3 nucleotides read TGCAGTGCTAGACGGCTAGCGGTATACAATGAGCAGTTCTTC.

This clonotype was counted at least ten times. The V call is TRBV6-2 or TRBV6-3, the J call TRBJ2-7, with D perhaps TRBD2 (5 bases). CDR3 length: 15 residues. Germline-derived CDR1 and CDR2 are MNHEY and SVGEGT. V was clipped by 4 bases and J by 4 bases, with 17 bases between them. The CDR3 spells CASSSPRDPRYEQYF. The CDR3 DNA is TGTGCCAGCAGTTCCCCTCGGGATCCCAGGTACGAGCAGTACTTC.

This clonotype was seen at least ten times. This chain links TRBV3-1 with TRBJ2-2; D gene unclear. Trimming stripped 7 bases from V and 7 bases from J, with 7 bases between. This CDR3 is built from 11 residues. The V gene's germline CDR1 is LGHDT and CDR2 YNNKEL (reference sequence). The CDR3 sequence: CASNDNGELFF. In nucleotides, the CDR3 is TGTGCCAGCAACGATAACGGGGAGCTGTTTTTT.

This clonotype was seen ten or more times. This sequence joins TRBV20-1 and TRBJ2-1; no definite D call. The CDR3 totals 13 residues. Germline-derived CDR1 and CDR2 are DFQATT and SNEGSKA (reference sequence). V lost 0 bases, J lost 13 bases, and 16 bases lay in between. The CDR3 sequence: CSARDVMLGLQFF. DNA of the CDR3: TGCAGTGCTAGAGATGTCATGCTGGGCCTTCAGTTCTTC.

This clonotype came up many times. This sequence joins TRBV7-2 and TRBJ2-1; the D is unclear. V was pared by 5 bases and J by 5 bases, with 16 bases between. This CDR3 comprises 15 residues. The V gene's germline CDR1 is SGHTA and CDR2 FQGNSA. In nucleotides, the CDR3 is TGTGCCAGCAGCCGTGGAGTGAGGTCGGACAATGAGCAGTTCTTC. Its protein product is CASSRGVRSDNEQFF.

This clonotype was observed many times. This chain links TRBV15 with TRBJ1-3, with no clear D. With 0 bases removed from V and 2 bases from J, the gap between germline ends came to 8 bases. The CDR3 contains 15 residues. Germline values: CDR1 LNHNV, CDR2 YYDKDF (reference sequence). This CDR3 reads CATSRDRGTGNTIYF. CDR3 bases: TGTGCCACCAGCAGAGATCGGGGTACTGGAAACACCATATATTTT. Based on the CDR3 plus reference TRBV15 and TRBJ1-3, the full variable domain is DAMVIQNPRYQVTQFGKPVTLSCSQTLNHNVMYWYQQKSSQAPKLLFHYYDKDFNNEADTPDNFQSRRPNTSFCFLDIRSPGLGDTAMYLCATSRDRGTGNTIYFGEGSWLTVV.